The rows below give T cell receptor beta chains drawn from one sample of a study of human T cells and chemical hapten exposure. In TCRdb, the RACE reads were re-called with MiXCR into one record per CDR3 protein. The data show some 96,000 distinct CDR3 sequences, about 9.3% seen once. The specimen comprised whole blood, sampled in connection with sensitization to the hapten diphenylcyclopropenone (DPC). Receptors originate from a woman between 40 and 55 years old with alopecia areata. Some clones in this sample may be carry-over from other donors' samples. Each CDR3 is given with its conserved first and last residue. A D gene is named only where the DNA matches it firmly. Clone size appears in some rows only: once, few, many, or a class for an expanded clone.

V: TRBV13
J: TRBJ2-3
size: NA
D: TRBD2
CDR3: CASSFKTSGTTDTQYF
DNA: TGTGCCAGCAGCTTCAAGACTAGCGGGACAACAGATACGCAGTATTTT

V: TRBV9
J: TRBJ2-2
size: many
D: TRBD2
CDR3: CASSASWGGGELFF
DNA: TGTGCCAGCAGCGCTAGCTGGGGGGGCGGGGAGCTGTTTTTT

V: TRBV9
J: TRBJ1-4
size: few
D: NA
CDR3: CASSVGPEDSFGEKLFF
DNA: TGTGCCAGCAGCGTAGGACCTGAGGACAGTTTCGGTGAAAAACTGTTTTTT

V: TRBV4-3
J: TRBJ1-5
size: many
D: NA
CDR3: CASSQGGPPNQPQHF
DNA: TGCGCCAGCAGCCAAGGAGGACCTCCCAATCAGCCCCAGCATTTT

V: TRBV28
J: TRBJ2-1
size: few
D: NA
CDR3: CASSPSGLLSNEQFF
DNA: TGTGCCAGCAGTCCCTCGGGACTCCTCAGCAATGAGCAGTTCTTC

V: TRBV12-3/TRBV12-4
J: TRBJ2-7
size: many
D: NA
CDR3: CASSLAGPGTYEQYF
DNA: TGTGCCAGCAGTTTAGCTGGGCCCGGGACCTACGAGCAGTACTTC

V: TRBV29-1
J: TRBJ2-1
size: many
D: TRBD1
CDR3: CSVVATGVEFF
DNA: TGCAGCGTCGTGGCGACAGGGGTCGAGTTCTTC

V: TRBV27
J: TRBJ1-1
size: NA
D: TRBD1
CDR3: CASSLRTGPAFF
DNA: TGTGCCAGCAGTCTCCGGACAGGACCAGCTTTCTTT

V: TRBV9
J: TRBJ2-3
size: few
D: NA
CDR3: CASSVESATSTDTQYF
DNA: TGTGCCAGCAGCGTAGAATCGGCGACTAGCACAGATACGCAGTATTTT

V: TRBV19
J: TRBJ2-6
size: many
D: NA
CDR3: CASSTTPGLLLHSGANVLTF
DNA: TGTGCCAGTAGTACGACCCCGGGACTTCTTCTCCACTCTGGGGCCAACGTCCTGACTTTC

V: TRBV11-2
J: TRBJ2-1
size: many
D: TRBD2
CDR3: CASSSGTSGTSSYNEQFF
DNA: TGTGCCAGCAGCTCCGGGACTAGCGGGACCAGCTCCTACAATGAGCAGTTCTTC

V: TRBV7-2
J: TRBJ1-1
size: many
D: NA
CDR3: CASSKSQGQMNTEAFF
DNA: TGTGCCAGCAGCAAAAGCCAGGGGCAGATGAACACTGAAGCTTTCTTT

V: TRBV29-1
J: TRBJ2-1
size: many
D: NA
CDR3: CSLSQGSEQFF
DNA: TGCAGCTTATCTCAGGGGTCTGAGCAGTTCTTC

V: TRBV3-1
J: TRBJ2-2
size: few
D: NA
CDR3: CASSLLRRAGELFF
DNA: TGTGCCAGCAGCCTCTTAAGGCGCGCCGGGGAGCTGTTTTTT

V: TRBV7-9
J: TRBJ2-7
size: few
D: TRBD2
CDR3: CASSLAGSGNPRWYEQYF
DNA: TGTGCCAGCAGCTTAGCGGGTAGCGGGAATCCCCGATGGTACGAGCAGTACTTC

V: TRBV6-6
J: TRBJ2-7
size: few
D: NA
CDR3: CASSGTDSYEQYF
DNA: TGTGCCAGCAGCGGGACGGATTCCTACGAGCAGTACTTC

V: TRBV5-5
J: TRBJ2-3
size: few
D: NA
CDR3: CASVGQKYTDTQYF
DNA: TGTGCCAGCGTCGGGCAGAAGTACACAGATACGCAGTATTTT

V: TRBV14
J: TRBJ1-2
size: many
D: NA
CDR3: CASSPMSGDLYGYTF
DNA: TGTGCCAGCAGCCCCATGTCCGGGGATCTCTATGGCTACACCTTC

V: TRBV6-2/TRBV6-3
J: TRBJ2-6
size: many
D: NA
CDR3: CASSYITGIGANVLTF
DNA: TGTGCCAGCAGTTATATCACAGGGATCGGGGCCAACGTCCTGACTTTC

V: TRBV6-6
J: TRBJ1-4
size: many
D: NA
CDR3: CASSYDRQKTGDEKLFF
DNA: TGTGCCAGCAGTTACGATAGGCAGAAAACTGGGGATGAAAAACTGTTTTTT

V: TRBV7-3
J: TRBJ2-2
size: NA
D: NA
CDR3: CASSQGAFNGELFF
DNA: TGTGCCAGCAGCCAAGGCGCTTTTAACGGGGAGCTGTTTTTT

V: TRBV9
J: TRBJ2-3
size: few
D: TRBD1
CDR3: CASSPRTGDLPDTQYF
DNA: TGTGCCAGCAGCCCCCGTACAGGGGATTTGCCAGATACGCAGTATTTT

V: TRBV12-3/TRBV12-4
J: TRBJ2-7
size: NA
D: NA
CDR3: CASSLGQALSYEQYF
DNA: TGTGCCAGCAGTTTAGGGCAGGCCCTCTCCTACGAGCAGTACTTC

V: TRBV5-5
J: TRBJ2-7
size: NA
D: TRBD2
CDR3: CASSFPTSGIYEQYF
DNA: TGTGCCAGCAGCTTCCCGACCAGCGGGATCTACGAGCAGTACTTC

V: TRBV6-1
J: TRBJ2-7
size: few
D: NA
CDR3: CASTQGRNSYEQYF
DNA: TGTGCCAGCACCCAGGGAAGGAACTCCTACGAGCAGTACTTC